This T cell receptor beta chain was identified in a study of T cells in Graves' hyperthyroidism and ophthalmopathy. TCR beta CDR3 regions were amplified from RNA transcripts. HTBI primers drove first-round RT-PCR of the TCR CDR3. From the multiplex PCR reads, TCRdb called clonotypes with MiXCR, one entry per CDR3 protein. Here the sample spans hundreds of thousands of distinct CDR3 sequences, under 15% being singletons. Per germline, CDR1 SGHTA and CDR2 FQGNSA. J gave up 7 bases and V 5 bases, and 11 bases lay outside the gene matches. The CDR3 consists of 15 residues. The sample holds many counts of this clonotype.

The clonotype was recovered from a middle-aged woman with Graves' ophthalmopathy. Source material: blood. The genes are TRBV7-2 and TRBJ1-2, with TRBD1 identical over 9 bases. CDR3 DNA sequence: TGTGCCAGCAGCAAAGGAGGGACAGGGCTCGGTGGCTACACCTTC. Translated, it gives CASSKGGTGLGGYTF.